Shown below are 18 T cell receptor beta chains from a single sample sequenced in a study of neurological immune-mediated disorders. TCRdb re-derived calls from the 5' RACE reads in MiXCR, one entry per CDR3 protein. This sample carries roughly 71,000 distinct CDR3 sequences, approximately 4.1% of them seen once, and the ten largest clones take 1% to 1.5%. Sequencing was carried out using PBMCs. These receptors all stem from a man younger than 45 with multiple sclerosis.

This clonotype showed up just a few times. The rearrangement uses TRBV12-3 or TRBV12-4 and TRBJ2-2, with D perhaps matching TRBD1 or TRBD2 (7 bases each). V lost 4 bases and J lost 5, with 14 bases in between. This CDR3 is built from 15 residues. The CDR3, as DNA: TGTGCCAGCAGTTCCCGGCAGGGGGGGACCGGGGAGCTGTTTTTT. This sequence encodes CASSSRQGGTGELFF.

This clonotype was detected only a few times. The J gene is TRBJ2-7, the V gene TRBV7-9; TRBD2 matches at 8 bases. The CDR3 sequence is 15 residues long. The germline gives CDR1 SEHNR, CDR2 FQNEAQ (reference sequence). J gave up 2 bases and V 5 bases, and 8 bases lay outside the gene matches. The CDR3 protein is CASSLGLAGTYEQYF. CDR3 nucleotide sequence: TGTGCCAGCAGCCTCGGTCTAGCGGGTACCTACGAGCAGTACTTC.

This clonotype was seen repeatedly, ten times or more. Here the CDR3 omits its conserved ending phenylalanine or tryptophan, so a read error is the likely source. Because the CDR3's place on the DNA is in doubt, the DNA is left out and the CDR3 is given as listed by TCRdb. The rearrangement joins TRBV6-2 or TRBV6-3 to TRBJ1-1; TRBD1, the D gene given by the table, was not confirmed from the DNA. Germline V gene lookup returns CDR1 MNHEY and CDR2 SVGEGT. Including both end residues, the CDR3 is 12 amino acids long. The CDR3 spells CASSYRPGTGVI.

The table lists this clonotype with many counts. CDR3 DNA sequence: TGTGCCAGCAGTGAAGACAGGGGGGGAGCTTTCTTT. It yields the protein CASSEDRGGAFF. This sequence joins TRBV2 and TRBJ1-1; 8 nucleotides align to TRBD1. CDR1 is SNHLY, CDR2 FYNNEI, per germline. With 1 base clipped from V and 10 bases from J, the junction kept 2 bases outside the gene matches. The CDR3 has 12 residues.

This clonotype showed up many times. The chain carries TRBV5-1 and TRBJ2-5; a possible D gene is TRBD1 (6 bases). Per germline, CDR1 SGHRS and CDR2 YFSETQ. This CDR3 has 14 residues. The V end lost 2 bases, the J end lost 2 bases, and 10 bases lay between the germline ends. CDR3 sequence reads: CASSLQGEQETQYF. DNA of the CDR3: TGCGCCAGCAGCTTACAGGGAGAACAAGAGACCCAGTACTTC.

This clonotype was observed many times. The gene calls are TRBV5-1 and TRBJ2-1; 12 nucleotides align to TRBD2. V lost 2 bases and J lost 6; bases outside the gene matches: 9. The V gene's germline CDR1 is SGHRS and CDR2 YFSETQ. CDR3 size: 17 residues. The CDR3: CASSFAGLAGSVNEQFF. The CDR3 DNA is TGCGCCAGCAGCTTTGCGGGACTAGCGGGCTCTGTCAATGAGCAGTTCTTC.

This clonotype was detected ten times or more. The chain links TRBV5-6 to TRBJ1-5, with TRBD1 matching over 11 bases. Per the germline V gene, CDR1 is SGHDT and CDR2 is YYEEEE. CDR3 size: 16 residues. The ends lost 6 bases at V and 6 bases at J; junction bases unmatched: 11. The CDR3 bases are TGTGCCAGCAATCTTTGGGGGACAGGGGGGAGTCAGCCCCAGCATTTT. Translation gives CASNLWGTGGSQPQHF.

This clonotype has at least ten counts. The junction departs from the called germline gene at one end, perhaps through a read error. The rearrangement links TRBV4-3 to TRBJ1-3; no reliable D call. Germline V lookup: CDR1 LGHNA, CDR2 YSLEER. The CDR3 has 12 residues. Here the CDR3 reads CASSHAGHTIYF. The CDR3 DNA sequence: TGCGCCAGCAGCCACGCTGGACACACCATATATTTT.

The sample holds many counts of this clonotype. The CDR3 loop reads CASSLGTHSSTGELFF. CDR3 nucleotides: TGTGCCAGCAGTTTAGGGACCCACTCAAGCACCGGGGAGCTGTTTTTT. This chain joins TRBV12-3 or TRBV12-4 and TRBJ2-2; unclear D gene. The CDR3 runs to 16 residues. Deletions cut 1 base from V and 4 bases from J, with 13 bases between.

The table lists this clonotype with many counts. The genes are TRBV12-3 or TRBV12-4 and TRBJ1-1, with D uncertain. This CDR3 contains 11 residues. V dropped 3 bases and J dropped 7 bases, with 6 bases sitting between them. The CDR3 protein is CASSLSSEAFF. The CDR3 bases are TGTGCCAGCAGTTTGTCGAGTGAAGCTTTCTTT.

This clonotype showed up many times. The rearrangement uses TRBV28 and TRBJ1-1; possibly TRBD1 for D (6 bases). CDR1 and CDR2 (germline): MDHEN, SYDVKM. The V and J ends lost 2 bases and 1 base respectively, with 17 bases between them. The CDR3 length is 17 residues. As DNA, the CDR3 is TGTGCCAGCAGTTTAGATACAGGGTACCTTTCGAACACTGAAGCTTTCTTT. As protein: CASSLDTGYLSNTEAFF.

This clonotype was found many times. The chain joins TRBV5-1 to TRBJ2-2, with a possible D match to TRBD2 (6 bases). V was cut by 4 bases and J by 7 bases, with 11 bases left in between. Germline CDR1 is SGHRS and CDR2 is YFSETQ. The CDR3 sequence is 13 residues long. CDR3 DNA: TGCGCCAGCAGCGTCAGCGGGTTCGGGGAGCTGTTTTTT. It is translated as CASSVSGFGELFF.

This clonotype was observed many times. CDR3 in DNA: TGTGCCAGCAGCTCGGCCTACAATCAGCCCCAGCATTTT. This translates into CASSSAYNQPQHF. The chain joins TRBV7-2 to TRBJ1-5; D unresolved. Germline CDR1 is SGHTA and CDR2 is FQGNSA. Deletions cut 4 bases from V and 3 bases from J, with 7 bases between. This CDR3 region has 13 residues.

Points on this clonotype: One junction end does not reproduce the germline sequence, and a read error may be involved. The rearrangement joins TRBV18 to TRBJ2-1; D unresolved. The CDR3 contains 10 residues. The V gene's germline CDR1 is KGHSH and CDR2 LQKENI. In DNA form, the CDR3 reads TGTGCCAGCTCACCACCAAACGACACGTTC. It is translated as CASSPPNDTF.

This clonotype was recorded at least ten times. V gene TRBV5-1 combines with J gene TRBJ2-7; 7 nucleotides match TRBD1. This CDR3 is built from 14 residues. The junction had 6 bases not matched to a gene; V was cut back by 3 bases and J by 3 bases. Germline V gives CDR1 SGHRS, CDR2 YFSETQ. CDR3 in amino acids: CASSSGTVGYEQYF. In DNA, the CDR3 is TGCGCCAGCAGCTCGGGGACAGTTGGCTACGAGCAGTACTTC.

This clonotype has at least ten counts. The rearrangement links TRBV7-9 to TRBJ2-7; 8 nucleotides align to TRBD1. The CDR3 is 15 residues long. The germline CDR1 and CDR2 sequences are SEHNR and FQNEAQ (reference sequence). V was pared by 3 bases and J by 4 bases, with 8 bases of the junction left unmatched. Written as DNA, the CDR3 is TGTGCCAGCAGCTTGGCCGGGACAGGTGTGTACGAGCAGTACTTC. Encoded protein: CASSLAGTGVYEQYF.

This clonotype showed up many times. Sequence at one end of the junction differs from germline and may be a read error. DNA of the CDR3: TGTGCCAGCACCCAACGAGGCAGGGGGCATCAGCCCCAGAATTTT. It codes for CASTQRGRGHQPQNF. This chain joins TRBV12-3 or TRBV12-4 and TRBJ1-5, with 8 bases aligning to TRBD1. The CDR3 is 15 amino acids.

This clonotype was seen ten or more times. The chain recombines TRBV20-1 with TRBJ2-7, with 15 bases that match TRBD2. Germline lookup yields CDR1 DFQATT and CDR2 SNEGSKA (reference sequence). The CDR3 is made up of 18 amino acids. Trimming at V came to 6 bases and at J to 0 bases, leaving 12 bases not matched to a gene. CDR3 sequence reads: CSAQPSGLAGGDSYEQYF. CDR3 coding DNA: TGCAGTGCGCAACCTTCGGGACTAGCGGGGGGCGACTCCTACGAGCAGTACTTC.